A single sample is the source of the 30 T cell receptor beta chains below, sequenced in a study of cytomegalovirus exposure and HLA in healthy donors. PCR amplification relied on 60 Vbeta primers (plus 13 Jbeta primers). The data were produced by immunoSEQ multiplex PCR, yet TCRdb's version contains in-frame clones alone and is incomplete. Here the sample spans about 37,000 clones, 70% to 85% being singletons. The sequencing input was PBMCs. These receptors were taken from a woman aged 18-30 years in good health and CMV-seropositive.

The J gene is TRBJ2-5, the V gene TRBV2, with 8 bases aligning to TRBD2. The CDR3 totals 15 residues. CDR1 is SNHLY, CDR2 FYNNEI, per germline. V dropped 2 bases and J dropped 1; count of bases not matched to a gene: 3. CDR3 sequence (DNA): TGTGCCAGCAGTGAATTCGGGAGGGCCCAAGAGACCCAGTACTTC. Its protein product is CASSEFGRAQETQYF.

This clone was counted between two and nine times. This rearrangement joins TRBV10-3 to TRBJ2-2, with TRBD1 identical over 9 bases. CDR3 length equals 14 residues. Trimming took 6 bases from V and 6 from J; bases not matched to a gene: 5. CDR1 ENHRY and CDR2 SYGVKD come from the germline V gene. Here the CDR3 reads CAIRSDRGSGELFF. CDR3 sequence (DNA): TGTGCCATCAGATCAGACAGGGGGTCCGGGGAGCTGTTTTTT.

The rearrangement uses TRBV13 and TRBJ2-2; 8 bases map to TRBD1. V was pared by 5 bases and J by 2 bases, with 7 bases of the junction left unmatched. Germline CDR1 reads PRHDT; CDR2 reads FYEKMQ (reference sequence). This CDR3 is 16 amino acids long. The DNA for the CDR3 is TGTGCCAGCAGCGTAGCGGACAGGGTAAACACCGGGGAGCTGTTTTTT. This encodes CASSVADRVNTGELFF. Full variable domain (remainder filled in from reference TRBV13 and TRBJ2-2): AAGVIQSPRHLIKEKRETATLKCYPIPRHDTVYWYQQGPGQDPQFLISFYEKMQSDKGSIPDRFSAQQFSDYHSELNMSSLELGDSALYFCASSVADRVNTGELFFGEGSRLTVL.

This clone was detected a few times. The rearrangement joins TRBV6-1 to TRBJ2-7; perhaps TRBD2 as D (6 bases). Trimming took off 1 base at V and 4 bases at J, with 14 bases between the two ends. Germline V lookup: CDR1 MNHNS, CDR2 SASEGT. CDR3 length equals 15 residues. The CDR3: CASSEGSGGFYEQYF. For the CDR3, the DNA is TGTGCCAGCAGTGAAGGCAGTGGGGGGTTTTACGAGCAGTACTTC.

This chain connects TRBV4-1 to TRBJ2-3; D possibly corresponds to TRBD2 (6 bases). The CDR3 extends over 17 amino acids. V lost 0 bases to trimming and J lost 1 base, with 14 bases between them. Per germline, CDR1 MGHRA and CDR2 YSYEKL. The CDR3 nucleotides read TGCGCCAGCAGCCAAGATGGGACTTCCCGACGCACAGATACGCAGTATTTT. Translation: CASSQDGTSRRTDTQYF.

The chain recombines TRBV19 with TRBJ1-4; D uncertain. V was trimmed by 5 bases and J by 0 bases, leaving 13 bases between them. Per germline, CDR1 LNHDA and CDR2 SQIVND (reference sequence). This CDR3 contains 16 residues. Here the CDR3 reads CASSVTHRATNEKLFF. The CDR3 DNA reads TGTGCCAGTAGTGTGACCCACCGGGCAACTAATGAAAAACTGTTTTTT.

This chain joins TRBV5-4 and TRBJ1-1; D is possibly TRBD1 (5 bases). CDR3 length equals 13 residues. Germline V lookup: CDR1 SGHNT, CDR2 YYREEE (reference sequence). Trimming took 2 bases from V and 1 from J, leaving 6 bases between them. CDR3 in DNA: TGTGCCAGCAGCTTCGGACAGAACACTGAAGCTTTCTTT. Encoded protein: CASSFGQNTEAFF.

CDR3: CASSMVLAGDTGELFF. The CDR3 DNA sequence: TGTGCCAGTAGTATGGTTCTAGCGGGAGACACCGGGGAGCTGTTTTTT. This chain joins TRBV19 and TRBJ2-2; 10 bases map to TRBD2. Germline loops: CDR1 LNHDA, CDR2 SQIVND (reference sequence). V shed 3 bases and J 3 bases; nucleotides not matched to a gene: 4. The CDR3 length is 16 residues.

V is TRBV4-3 and J is TRBJ2-1; a possible D gene is TRBD2 (5 bases). Germline V CDR1 and CDR2: LGHNA, YSLEER. Trimming took 2 bases from V and 0 from J, leaving 17 bases between them. CDR3 length equals 18 residues. Written as DNA, the CDR3 is TGCGCCAGCAGCCAAACCTCGGGAACTTTACTCTCCTACAATGAGCAGTTCTTC. Its translation is CASSQTSGTLLSYNEQFF.

The chain has TRBV30 and TRBJ2-3; 7 bases agree with TRBD2. V trimming: 0 bases; J trimming: 4 bases; junction bases outside the gene matches: 10. Germline CDR1 reads GTSNPN; CDR2 reads SVGIG (reference sequence). CDR3 length: 16 amino acids. CDR3 protein: CAWSVDLGGGADTQYF. The CDR3 DNA reads as TGTGCCTGGAGTGTAGACTTAGGCGGGGGTGCAGATACGCAGTATTTT.

There are a few counts of this clone. V usage is TRBV27 and J usage is TRBJ2-1; 9 nucleotides line up with TRBD1. The CDR3 has 15 amino acids. Germline trimming cut 6 bases from V and 5 bases from J; bases unmatched to any gene: 8. Germline CDR1 and CDR2: MNHEY and SMNVEV (reference sequence). The CDR3 DNA sequence: TGTGCCAGCAGAGAACCGGGACAGGGACACAATGAGCAGTTCTTC. Protein sequence: CASREPGQGHNEQFF.

This chain joins TRBV5-6 and TRBJ1-1, with D perhaps matching TRBD1 (5 bases). The V end was cut by 4 bases, the J end by 4 bases, with 17 bases between. The germline V gene encodes CDR1 SGHDT and CDR2 YYEEEE. The CDR3 has 15 residues. The CDR3 bases are TGTGCCAGCAGCCTCTCCAAGGGGCGAATCACTGAAGCTTTCTTT. This codes for CASSLSKGRITEAFF.

The CDR3 loop is CASTNFNSNQPQHF. CDR3 in DNA: TGTGCCAGCACCAACTTCAATAGCAATCAGCCCCAGCATTTT. V is TRBV28 and J is TRBJ1-5; D unresolved. The CDR3 consists of 14 residues. V lost 7 bases and J 0 bases, leaving 10 bases between the germline ends. Germline CDR1 and CDR2: MDHEN and SYDVKM.

The rearrangement joins TRBV11-2 to TRBJ2-3, with TRBD2 identical over 10 bases. The germline gives CDR1 SGHAT, CDR2 FQNNGV. V lost 5 bases, J lost 2 bases, and 1 base stayed unmatched. The CDR3 loop spans 14 amino acids. CDR3 sequence: CASSTSGNTDTQYF. The CDR3 DNA reads as TGTGCCAGCAGCACTAGCGGGAACACAGATACGCAGTATTTT. Looking up the rest from reference TRBV11-2 and TRBJ2-3 gives the full variable domain: EAGVAQSPRYKIIEKRQSVAFWCNPISGHATLYWYQQILGQGPKLLIQFQNNGVVDDSQLPKDRFSAERLKGVDSTLKIQPAKLEDSAVYLCASSTSGNTDTQYFGPGTRLTVL.

V and J are TRBV18 and TRBJ1-1; D possibly corresponds to TRBD1 (6 bases). This CDR3 spans 13 amino acids. Germline CDR1 and CDR2: KGHSH and LQKENI. Trimming cost V 4 bases and J 5 bases, with 11 bases left between them. The CDR3 is CASSRSGDTEAFF. In DNA, the CDR3 is TGTGCCAGCTCACGTTCAGGGGATACTGAAGCTTTCTTT. Full variable domain (missing parts from reference TRBV18 and TRBJ1-1): NAGVMQNPRHLVRRRGQEARLRCSPMKGHSHVYWYRQLPEEGLKFMVYLQKENIIDESGMPKERFSAEFPKEGPSILRIQQVVRGDSAAYFCASSRSGDTEAFFGQGTRLTVV.

The chain links TRBV11-2 to TRBJ2-7, with TRBD1 identical over 7 bases. Germline assignment: CDR1 SGHAT and CDR2 FQNNGV. The junction had 4 bases not matched to a gene; V was cut back by 1 base and J by 1 base. The CDR3 has 15 residues. This CDR3 reads CASSLGTGISYEQYF. The CDR3 DNA is TGTGCCAGCAGCTTAGGGACAGGTATTTCCTACGAGCAGTACTTC.

CDR3 bases: TGTGCCAGCAGCTCCCAGGGCCTCAACACAGATACGCAGTATTTT. Protein: CASSSQGLNTDTQYF. V and J are TRBV7-3 and TRBJ2-3; D may be TRBD1 (5 bases). The V gene lost 4 bases and the J gene lost 2 bases, with 13 bases spanning the gap. Germline CDR1 SGHTA, CDR2 FQGTGA. This CDR3 is 15 amino acids long.

The chain employs TRBV5-1 and TRBJ2-5, with 7 bases that match TRBD1. This CDR3 region has 14 residues. V lost 4 bases to trimming and J lost 2 bases; unmatched junction nucleotides: 5. The V gene's germline CDR1 is SGHRS and CDR2 YFSETQ. CDR3 protein: CASSQTGYQETQYF. The CDR3 DNA sequence: TGCGCCAGCAGCCAGACAGGGTATCAAGAGACCCAGTACTTC.

J is TRBJ2-7 and V is TRBV6-1; a possible D gene is TRBD2 (6 bases). Germline V CDR1 and CDR2: MNHNS, SASEGT. V lost 4 bases and J 7 bases, leaving 14 bases between the germline ends. The CDR3 totals 13 residues. CDR3 region: CASSATGGLEQYF. DNA of the CDR3: TGTGCCAGCAGTGCCACAGGAGGGCTAGAGCAGTACTTC.

This sequence joins TRBV2 and TRBJ2-6; weak D call: TRBD1 (6 bases). This CDR3 is built from 16 residues. V lost 5 bases and J lost 3, with 14 bases in between. Looked up from germline, CDR1 is SNHLY and CDR2 is FYNNEI. The CDR3 is CASSKGQFSGANVLTF. CDR3 DNA sequence: TGTGCCAGCAGTAAAGGACAGTTTAGTGGGGCCAACGTCCTGACTTTC.

The chain employs TRBV27 and TRBJ2-1; D not resolved. Germline-derived CDR1 and CDR2 are MNHEY and SMNVEV (reference sequence). CDR3 length: 15 residues. V lost 10 bases, J lost 2 bases, and 18 bases lay in between. The CDR3 loop is CAIQSLGVPYNEQFF. Here the CDR3 DNA reads TGTGCCATCCAATCCCTAGGTGTTCCCTACAATGAGCAGTTCTTC.

V gene TRBV2 combines with J gene TRBJ2-7; 13 bases are a match to TRBD2. In germline, CDR1 is SNHLY, CDR2 FYNNEI. The CDR3 extends over 15 amino acids. Trimming took 6 bases from V and 3 from J; bases not matched to a gene: 5. CDR3 residues: CASSRTSGGNYEQYF. The CDR3 DNA is TGTGCCAGCAGCAGGACTAGCGGGGGAAACTACGAGCAGTACTTC.

The CDR3 region is CASSLVSGSLETQYF. The CDR3 nucleotides read TGTGCCAGCAGCTTAGTTTCCGGGTCGTTAGAGACCCAGTACTTC. The chain couples TRBV7-2 to TRBJ2-5, with D unresolved. This CDR3 has 15 residues. V dropped 1 base and J dropped 4 bases, with 13 bases sitting between them. Germline lookup yields CDR1 SGHTA and CDR2 FQGNSA.

J is TRBJ2-1 and V is TRBV5-1; 10 bases line up with TRBD2. V shed 5 bases and J 6 bases; nucleotides not matched to a gene: 5. CDR1 and CDR2 from the germline V gene are SGHRS and YFSETQ. This CDR3 comprises 14 residues. The CDR3 bases are TGCGCCAGCAGTAAAAGCGGGGGGGCCAATGAGCAGTTCTTC. It is translated as CASSKSGGANEQFF.

This rearrangement joins TRBV5-6 to TRBJ2-1; D unresolved. With 4 bases removed from V and 3 bases from J, the gap between germline ends came to 11 bases. The CDR3 loop spans 14 amino acids. Germline V lookup: CDR1 SGHDT, CDR2 YYEEEE. The CDR3 here is CASSPRSSYNEQFF. CDR3 nucleotide sequence: TGTGCCAGCAGCCCGCGATCTAGCTACAATGAGCAGTTCTTC.

The chain couples TRBV7-2 to TRBJ2-7, with 9 bases matching TRBD2. The CDR3 is 15 residues long. Losses at the gene ends were 4 bases for V and 2 bases for J; bases not matched to a gene: 6. Germline V CDR1 and CDR2: SGHTA, FQGNSA. The CDR3 DNA reads TGTGCCAGCAGCTCAGGGACTAGCCCAACCTACGAGCAGTACTTC. Amino acid sequence: CASSSGTSPTYEQYF.

The V and J genes are TRBV14 and TRBJ2-5, with 7 bases matching TRBD1. V shed 4 bases, J shed 1 base, and the junction held 9 bases outside the gene matches. CDR1 SGHDN and CDR2 FVKESK come from the germline V gene. The CDR3 runs to 16 residues. CDR3 protein: CASSPAPDRIQETQYF. As DNA, the CDR3 is TGTGCCAGCAGCCCGGCCCCGGACAGGATCCAAGAGACCCAGTACTTC.

This rearrangement joins TRBV7-2 to TRBJ2-3, with D possibly being TRBD1 (5 bases). V lost 4 bases and J lost 6, with 17 bases in between. CDR1 is SGHTA and CDR2 is FQGNSA in the germline V gene. This CDR3 has 15 amino acids. CDR3 sequence reads: CASSSSIIRADTQYF. The DNA for the CDR3 is TGTGCCAGCAGCTCCTCGATAATCAGGGCGGATACGCAGTATTTT.

J is TRBJ1-1 and V is TRBV6-6; the D gene is possibly TRBD1 (5 bases). Between the trimmed V and J ends, which lost 7 bases and 8 bases, there was a span of 11 bases. CDR1 is MNHNY, CDR2 SVGAGI, per germline (reference sequence). The CDR3 sequence is 11 residues long. DNA for the CDR3: TGTGCCAGCATCAGGGCGTCCGAAGCTTTCTTT. It yields the protein CASIRASEAFF.

CDR3 in DNA: TGTGCCAGCAGTTTCGGGGTACCCCTTCATCAGCCCCAGCATTTT. This gives the protein CASSFGVPLHQPQHF. This rearrangement joins TRBV6-5 to TRBJ1-5; no firm D call. Germline V lookup: CDR1 MNHEY, CDR2 SVGAGI. This CDR3 comprises 15 residues. The V gene lost 4 bases and the J gene lost 5 bases, with 15 bases spanning the gap.